This T cell receptor beta chain was sequenced in a study of T cells in narcolepsy. The table came from immunoSEQ multiplex PCR; TCRdb's copy has only in-frame clones and leaves some out. The sample gives 37,000 or so clones, approximately 85% of which show up once; approximately 1.6% is in the top ten. Trimming removed 0 bases from V and 10 bases from J, with 13 bases in between. The CDR3 has 14 amino acids. Per germline, CDR1 MGHRA and CDR2 YSYEKL. Study-level results: Autoreactive HCRT-specific and TRIB2-specific clonotypes were marked in same-patient CSF-versus-blood CD4+ comparisons.

Remarks on this clone: Antigen unknown.

This TCR was sampled from a human donor with narcolepsy. The source material was CD45RA- memory CD4+ T cells from PBMCs. V and J are TRBV4-1 and TRBJ2-1; D is possibly TRBD1 (6 bases). CDR3 sequence (DNA): TGCGCCAGCAGCCAAGATCAGGGGAGTGGCGAGCAGTTCTTC. As protein: CASSQDQGSGEQFF.